The clone carrying this TCR beta chain was detected ten times or more. This specimen belongs to a study of blood T cell repertoires in COVID-19. This table comes from immunoSEQ multiplex PCR, and its TCRdb copy is limited to in-frame clones, with some not included. This sample has about 250,000 clones, with 80% to 90% found just once. Germline assignment: CDR1 SEHNR and CDR2 FQNEAQ (reference sequence). This CDR3 contains 14 residues. Deletions cut 1 base from V and 5 bases from J, with 11 bases between. The rearrangement links TRBV7-9 to TRBJ1-1; a possible D gene is TRBD1 (6 bases). The sequence derives from a man between 18 and 35 years old who had recovered from COVID-19. The sequencing sample was made of PBMCs or T cells enriched from blood (not recorded which). The CDR3 region has the DNA TGTGCCAGCAGCTTAGAAGGGGGATATACTGAAGCTTTCTTT. It is translated as CASSLEGGYTEAFF.